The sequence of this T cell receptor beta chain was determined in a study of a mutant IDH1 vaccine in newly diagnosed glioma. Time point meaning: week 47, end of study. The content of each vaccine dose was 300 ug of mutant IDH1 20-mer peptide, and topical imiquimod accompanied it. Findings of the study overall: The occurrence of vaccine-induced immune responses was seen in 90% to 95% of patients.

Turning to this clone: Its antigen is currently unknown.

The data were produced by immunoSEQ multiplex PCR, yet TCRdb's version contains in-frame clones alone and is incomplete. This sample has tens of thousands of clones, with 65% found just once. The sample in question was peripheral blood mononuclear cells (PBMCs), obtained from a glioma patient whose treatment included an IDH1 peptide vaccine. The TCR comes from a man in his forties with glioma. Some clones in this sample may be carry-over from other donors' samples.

CDR3 coding DNA: TGTGCCAGCAGTGATGTACAGGGGAGAGGCTCCTACGAGCAGTACTTC. As protein: CASSDVQGRGSYEQYF. The chain carries TRBV6-1 and TRBJ2-7; TRBD1 matches 7 bases. Germline CDR1 reads MNHNS; CDR2 reads SASEGT. The V and J ends lost 3 bases and 0 bases, in that order; junction bases with no gene match: 8. The CDR3 totals 16 residues.